This T cell receptor (beta chain) was profiled in a study of shared clonotypes between healthy human individuals. Study-wide background: A couple of women and a few men aged 18 to 49 served as donors. Study-wide findings and caveats: Clonotypes shared by all four donors outscored non-shared clonotypes in generation probability.

The V end lost 1 base, the J end lost 0 bases, and 9 bases lay between the germline ends. Per the germline V gene, CDR1 is SGHRS and CDR2 is YFSETQ. This CDR3 is built from 15 residues. Comments on this clone: Its antigen is not known. Other DNA sequences within the sample encode an identical CDR3.

The repertoire was sequenced with immunoSEQ multiplex PCR; TCRdb's copy has only in-frame clones and lacks some. The table lists under 850,000 clones, about two thirds of them singletons, with approximately 1.7% in the top ten. Every one of the donors was a Caucasian adult that lived in Nashville, Tennessee. This TCR derives from a woman aged 25 to 39 in good health. The specimen sequenced was memory CD4+ T cells sorted from blood. Indicated subset: CD45RA-negative fraction. The chain employs TRBV5-1 and TRBJ2-3; TRBD1 might be the D (5 bases). The CDR3 is CASSLSTVSTDTQYF. CDR3 bases: TGCGCCAGCAGCTTGTCGACAGTCAGCACAGATACGCAGTATTTT.